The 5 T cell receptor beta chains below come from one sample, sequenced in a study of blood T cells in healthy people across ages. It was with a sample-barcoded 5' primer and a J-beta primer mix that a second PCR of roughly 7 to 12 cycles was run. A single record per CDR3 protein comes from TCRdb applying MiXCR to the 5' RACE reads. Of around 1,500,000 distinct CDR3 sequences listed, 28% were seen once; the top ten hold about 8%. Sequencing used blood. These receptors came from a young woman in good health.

CDR3 coding DNA: TGCGCCAGCAGCTCACTCAGCCGAGGACAGCCCACAGATACGCAGTATTTT. Protein sequence: CASSSLSRGQPTDTQYF. The chain combines TRBV5-1 with TRBJ2-3; D is perhaps TRBD1 (6 bases). This CDR3 contains 17 residues. The germline gives CDR1 SGHRS, CDR2 YFSETQ. V lost 3 bases, J lost 2 bases, and 19 bases lay in between.

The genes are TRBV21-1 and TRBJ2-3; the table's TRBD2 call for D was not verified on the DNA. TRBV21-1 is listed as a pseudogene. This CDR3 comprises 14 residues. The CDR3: CASGGDSSTDTQYF. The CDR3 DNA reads TGTGCCAGCGGGGGGGACTCAAGCACAGATACGCAGTATTTT.

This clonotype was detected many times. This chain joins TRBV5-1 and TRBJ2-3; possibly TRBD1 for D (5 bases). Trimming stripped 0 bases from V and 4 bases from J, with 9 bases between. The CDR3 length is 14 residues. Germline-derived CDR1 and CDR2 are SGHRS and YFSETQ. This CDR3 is CASSLGSGPDTQYF. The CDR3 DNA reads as TGCGCCAGCAGCTTGGGTTCAGGGCCAGATACGCAGTATTTT.

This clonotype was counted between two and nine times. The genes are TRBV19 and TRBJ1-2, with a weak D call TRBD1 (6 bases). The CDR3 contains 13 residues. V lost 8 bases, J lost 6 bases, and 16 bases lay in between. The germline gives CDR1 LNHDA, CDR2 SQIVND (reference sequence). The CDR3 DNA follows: TGTGCCAGTTGGGGGGGGCAGACGGATGGCTACACCTTC. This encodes CASWGGQTDGYTF.

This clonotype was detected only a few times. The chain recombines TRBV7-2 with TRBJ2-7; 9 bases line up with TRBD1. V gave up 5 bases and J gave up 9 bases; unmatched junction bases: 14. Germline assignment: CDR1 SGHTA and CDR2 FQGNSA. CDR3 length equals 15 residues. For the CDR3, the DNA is TGTGCCAGCAGCCCCGCGGGACAGGGTTCTCCGGGGCAGTACTTC. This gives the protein CASSPAGQGSPGQYF.